This section outlines one TCR beta chain sequence together with its context. The record originates from a study of blood T cells in healthy people across ages. Primers used in a second PCR of about 6 to 12 cycles were a sample-barcoded 5' primer and a J-beta primer mix. TCRdb passed the 5' RACE reads through MiXCR, listing each CDR3 protein once. The sample has over 750,000 distinct CDR3 sequences, approximately 25% seen once. Germline values: CDR1 SGHRS, CDR2 YFSETQ. The CDR3 spans 16 residues. The data were also submitted as part of a second study, on T cells of mothers and their children. That report notes: Among related mother-child pairs, overlap was slightly higher than in unrelated pairs, though not significantly.

The genes are TRBV5-1 and TRBJ2-1, with 15 bases matching TRBD2. The better agreement between TRBJ2-5 and the DNA end casts doubt on the J call. This sequence was found in a boy aged 5 to 17 in good health. The sample was blood. For the CDR3, the DNA is TGCGCCAGCAGCATAGGGACTAGCGGGGGGAAAGAGACCCAGTACTTC. It codes for CASSIGTSGGKETQYF.